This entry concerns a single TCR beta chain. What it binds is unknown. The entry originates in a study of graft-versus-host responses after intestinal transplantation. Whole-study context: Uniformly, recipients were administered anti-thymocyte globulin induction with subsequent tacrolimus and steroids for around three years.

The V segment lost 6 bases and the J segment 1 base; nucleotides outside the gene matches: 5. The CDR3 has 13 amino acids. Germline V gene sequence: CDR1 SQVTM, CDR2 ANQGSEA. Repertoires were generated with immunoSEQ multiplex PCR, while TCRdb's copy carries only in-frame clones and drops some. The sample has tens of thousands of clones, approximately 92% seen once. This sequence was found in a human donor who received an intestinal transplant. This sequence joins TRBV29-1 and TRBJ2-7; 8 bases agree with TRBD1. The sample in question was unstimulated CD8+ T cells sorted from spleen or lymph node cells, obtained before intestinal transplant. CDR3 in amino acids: CSVRQGTSYEQYF. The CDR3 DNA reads TGCAGCGTACGACAGGGGACTTCCTACGAGCAGTACTTC.